These 10 T cell receptor beta chains originate from one sample sequenced in a study of CD8+CD57+ T cells in acquired aplastic anemia. The template used for profiling TCR beta VDJ and CDR3 was genomic DNA. Via MiXCR, TCRdb re-called the reads, giving one row per CDR3 protein. Of under 150,000 distinct CDR3 sequences in the sample, around 41% were seen once. Material: sorted CD4+, CD8+, or CD8+CD57+ T cells (not recorded which) from PBMCs. Source of these receptors: a human donor in good health, serving as a control.

The sample holds many counts of this clonotype. The chain uses TRBV19 and TRBJ1-4, with D perhaps matching TRBD1 (6 bases). Germline CDR1 reads LNHDA; CDR2 reads SQIVND (reference sequence). The CDR3 length is 14 residues. The germline V and J ends were trimmed by 3 bases and 5 bases, with 10 bases remaining between them. CDR3 region: CASSMSDRNEKLFF. CDR3 sequence (DNA): TGTGCCAGTAGTATGAGCGACAGGAATGAAAAACTGTTTTTT.

This clonotype has ten or more counts. The chain uses TRBV11-3 and TRBJ2-7; D is unclear. The CDR3 runs 13 residues. V was shortened by 2 bases and J by 2 bases, with 7 bases between the two germline ends. Germline CDR1 and CDR2: SGHNT and YENEEA. CDR3 DNA: TGTGCCAGCAGCTTATTTCAACCCTACGAGCAGTACTTC. Translation gives CASSLFQPYEQYF.

This rearrangement joins TRBV5-6 to TRBJ2-5; D unresolved. CDR1 is SGHDT and CDR2 is YYEEEE in the germline V gene. The CDR3 totals 14 residues. V dropped 4 bases and J dropped 0 bases, with 10 bases sitting between them. CDR3 in amino acids: CASSKTRYQETQYF. In DNA, the CDR3 is TGTGCCAGCAGCAAGACAAGGTACCAAGAGACCCAGTACTTC.

This chain uses TRBV11-2 with TRBJ1-3; D unclear. This CDR3 has 16 residues. V lost 1 base and J lost 0, with 10 bases in between. Germline CDR1 is SGHAT and CDR2 is FQNNGV. The CDR3 here is CASSLGSSYSGNTIYF. The CDR3 coding sequence is TGTGCCAGCAGCTTAGGTAGTTCGTACTCTGGAAACACCATATATTTT.

Points on this clonotype: A much larger clone lies a single base off, so this may be a read error. V gene TRBV6-1 combines with J gene TRBJ1-2, with 7 positions matching TRBD1. Germline CDR1 and CDR2: MNHNS and SASEGT. The CDR3 is 15 residues long. CDR3 amino acids: CASQASGTALSGHTF. The CDR3 DNA is TGTGCCAGCCAGGCCTCCGGGACAGCTTTGAGTGGCCACACCTTC.

This clonotype appeared a few times. The chain uses TRBV3-1 and TRBJ1-1; possibly TRBD1 for D (5 bases). The CDR3 totals 16 residues. V dropped 4 bases and J dropped 3 bases, with 18 bases sitting between them. Germline lookup yields CDR1 LGHDT and CDR2 YNNKEL (reference sequence). The CDR3 sequence: CASSLKRRGPYTEAFF. The CDR3 DNA reads TGTGCCAGCAGCCTTAAAAGGCGGGGCCCCTACACTGAAGCTTTCTTT.

With regard to this clonotype: A much larger clone lies one base from this, so it may be a read error. V gene TRBV5-1 combines with J gene TRBJ1-5, with D unclear. Germline V gene lookup returns CDR1 SGHRS and CDR2 YFSETQ. CDR3 length equals 14 residues. The V end was cut by 0 bases, the J end by 7 bases, with 11 bases between. CDR3 sequence reads: CASSLGRLEQPQHF. The CDR3 region has the DNA TGCGCCAGCAGCTTGGGGAGGTTAGAACAGCCCCAGCATTTT.

This clonotype was observed at least ten times. The rearrangement uses TRBV15 and TRBJ2-2; D is uncertain. Trimming took off 4 bases at V and 0 bases at J, with 0 bases between the two ends. The CDR3 has 12 amino acids. Germline CDR1 reads LNHNV; CDR2 reads YYDKDF (reference sequence). The CDR3 coding sequence is TGTGCCACCAGCACGAACACCGGGGAGCTGTTTTTT. Amino acid sequence: CATSTNTGELFF.

This clonotype was picked up many times. The chain links TRBV19 to TRBJ2-5; D is perhaps TRBD1 (5 bases). Trimming cost V 5 bases and J 2 bases, with 15 bases left between them. This CDR3 is built from 15 residues. Looked up from germline, CDR1 is LNHDA and CDR2 is SQIVND (reference sequence). Here the CDR3 DNA reads TGTGCCAGTAGTCCCCAGAGACAGATTCAAGAGACCCAGTACTTC. Residues: CASSPQRQIQETQYF.

Worth noting for this clonotype: A read error may account for a junction end that differs from germline. CDR3 in amino acids: CATRDFARHVDTQCF. CDR3 DNA: TGTGCCACCCGTGACTTCGCGCGTCACGTGGATACGCAGTGTTTT. J is TRBJ2-3 and V is TRBV24-1, with D unresolved. The V gene's germline CDR1 is KGHDR and CDR2 SFDVKD. The length of the CDR3 is 15 residues.